Below are 31 T cell receptor beta chains sequenced from a single sample in a study of identical twins. In TCRdb, the 5' RACE reads were re-called with MiXCR into one record per CDR3 protein. The sample has more than 600,000 distinct CDR3 sequences, 15% to 20% seen once. These same data were also listed under a study on T cells expressing NK-cell markers.

The sample taken for sequencing was PBMCs. These receptor sequences come from a woman aged 18-29 years in good health.

This clonotype was seen a handful of times. The chain joins TRBV30 to TRBJ1-5, with D tentatively TRBD1 (6 bases). Germline assignment: CDR1 GTSNPN and CDR2 SVGIG (reference sequence). This CDR3 has 13 amino acids. The V gene lost 0 bases and the J gene lost 8 bases, with 11 bases spanning the gap. CDR3 nucleotide sequence: TGTGCCTGGAGTGTACAGGGTCGAAAGCCCCAGCATTTT. It translates to CAWSVQGRKPQHF.

J is TRBJ1-6 and V is TRBV20-1, with 8 nucleotides matching TRBD1. J gave up 6 bases and V 4 bases, and 2 bases lay outside the gene matches. CDR1 DFQATT and CDR2 SNEGSKA come from the germline V gene (reference sequence). CDR3 length equals 13 residues. The CDR3 here is CSAMGQANSPLHF. The CDR3, as DNA: TGCAGTGCTATGGGACAGGCTAATTCACCCCTCCACTTT.

This clonotype was picked up a small number of times. This chain uses TRBV20-1 with TRBJ2-7; 7 bases are shared with TRBD2. From germline, CDR1 is DFQATT and CDR2 SNEGSKA (reference sequence). This CDR3 has 14 residues. Germline trimming cut 1 base from V and 2 bases from J; bases unmatched to any gene: 5. In DNA form, the CDR3 reads TGCAGTGCTAGAGGGGCTAGCGGAGCCTACGAGCAGTACTTC. It codes for CSARGASGAYEQYF.

This chain uses TRBV5-1 with TRBJ2-2; D is uncertain. This CDR3 is 13 amino acids long. Germline V lookup: CDR1 SGHRS, CDR2 YFSETQ. The V end lost 4 bases, the J end lost 6 bases, and 10 bases lay between the germline ends. DNA for the CDR3: TGCGCCAGCAGCGAACATGGTTCCGGGGAGCTGTTTTTT. This codes for CASSEHGSGELFF.

CDR3 nucleotides: TGTGCCAGCAGCTCCTCTAATAGGGGGGACTACGAGCAGTACTTC. It codes for CASSSSNRGDYEQYF. The rearrangement uses TRBV7-2 and TRBJ2-7; D is tentatively TRBD1 or TRBD2 (6 bases each). CDR3 length: 15 residues. The germline V and J ends were trimmed by 4 bases and 3 bases, with 16 bases remaining between them. From germline, CDR1 is SGHTA and CDR2 FQGNSA.

V and J are TRBV12-3 or TRBV12-4 and TRBJ2-2; D unresolved. Trimming stripped 5 bases from V and 13 bases from J, with 14 bases between. The CDR3 has 12 amino acids. The CDR3 loop is CASSVGLLRLFF. CDR3 in DNA: TGTGCCAGCAGTGTGGGCCTCCTGAGGCTGTTTTTT.

The chain links TRBV29-1 to TRBJ2-5; 9 nucleotides align to TRBD2. CDR1 and CDR2 (germline): SQVTM, ANQGSEA. The CDR3 spans 12 residues. V was pared by 7 bases and J by 5 bases, with 5 bases of the junction left unmatched. For the CDR3, the DNA is TGCAGCGGGATAGCGGGAGCGGAGACCCAGTACTTC. As protein: CSGIAGAETQYF.

This clonotype showed up just once. CDR3 nucleotide sequence: TGCGCCAGCAGCCTGACGGGGCAACAAGACACTGAAGCTTTCTTT. This encodes CASSLTGQQDTEAFF. V gene TRBV5-1 combines with J gene TRBJ1-1, with D perhaps matching TRBD1 (5 bases). Germline V lookup: CDR1 SGHRS, CDR2 YFSETQ. The CDR3 runs 15 residues. The V end lost 4 bases, the J end lost 3 bases, and 16 bases lay between the germline ends.

The rearrangement links TRBV20-1 to TRBJ2-3; 9 bases line up with TRBD2. The germline CDR1 and CDR2 sequences are DFQATT and SNEGSKA (reference sequence). This CDR3 has 13 amino acids. The V segment lost 8 bases and the J segment 6 bases; nucleotides outside the gene matches: 9. The CDR3 nucleotides are TGCAGTTTTCCTAGCGGGGAATCGGATACGCAGTATTTT. As protein: CSFPSGESDTQYF.

This clonotype was counted only a few times. This chain joins TRBV20-1 and TRBJ2-2; 12 nucleotides align to TRBD2. Germline V gene data show CDR1 as DFQATT and CDR2 as SNEGSKA (reference sequence). This CDR3 contains 17 residues. The ends lost 1 base at V and 1 base at J; junction bases unmatched: 4. DNA of the CDR3: TGCAGTGCTAGAGGGTCTAGCGGGAGGGGGAACACCGGGGAGCTGTTTTTT. It is translated as CSARGSSGRGNTGELFF.

This clonotype was observed a few times. V gene TRBV25-1 combines with J gene TRBJ2-1; D perhaps matches TRBD2 (7 bases). Trimming cost V 3 bases and J 7 bases, with 16 bases left between them. Per germline, CDR1 MGHDK and CDR2 SYGVNS. The CDR3 is made up of 15 amino acids. The CDR3 spells CASSEGGAQGNEQFF. CDR3 nucleotide sequence: TGTGCCAGCAGTGAGGGGGGGGCGCAGGGGAATGAGCAGTTCTTC.

This chain connects TRBV20-1 to TRBJ2-6; unclear D gene. CDR1 is DFQATT and CDR2 is SNEGSKA in the germline V gene (reference sequence). The CDR3 is made up of 15 amino acids. V lost 5 bases to trimming and J lost 3 bases, with 14 bases between them. DNA of the CDR3: TGCAGTGCTGGAGCCCCGTGGGTTGGGGCCAACGTCCTGACTTTC. It codes for CSAGAPWVGANVLTF.

This clonotype appeared many times. The rearrangement uses TRBV6-5 and TRBJ1-2; TRBD1 is a possible D gene (6 bases). This CDR3 has 13 amino acids. V shed 2 bases and J shed 5 bases, with 9 bases lying between them. CDR1 is MNHEY and CDR2 is SVGAGI in the germline V gene. DNA for the CDR3: TGTGCCAGCAGTTACAGACAGGCGTATGGCTACACCTTC. Protein product: CASSYRQAYGYTF.

CDR3 coding DNA: TGTGCCAGCAGCTTAGGGTCAGGGGGAACAGAGACCCAGTACTTC. Its translation: CASSLGSGGTETQYF. V usage is TRBV7-9 and J usage is TRBJ2-5, with 7 bases aligning to TRBD1. From germline, CDR1 is SEHNR and CDR2 FQNEAQ (reference sequence). V lost 1 base, J lost 4 bases, and 6 bases stayed unmatched. CDR3 length: 15 amino acids.

The gene calls are TRBV2 and TRBJ2-5, with a weak D call TRBD2 (5 bases). The ends were cut back, 6 bases at V and 5 bases at J, with 10 bases in the middle. This CDR3 has 12 amino acids. CDR1 is SNHLY, CDR2 FYNNEI, per germline. As DNA, the CDR3 is TGTGCCAGCAGGAGGGCCACGGAGACCCAGTACTTC. It codes for CASRRATETQYF.

This rearrangement joins TRBV5-1 to TRBJ2-1, with 8 bases aligning to TRBD2. The CDR3 extends over 15 amino acids. V gave up 4 bases and J gave up 5 bases; unmatched junction bases: 8. Germline CDR1 and CDR2: SGHRS and YFSETQ. CDR3 bases: TGCGCCAGCAGCCCGGGGGGGAGGGGGAACAATGAGCAGTTCTTC. Its protein product is CASSPGGRGNNEQFF. Variable domain in full (rest from reference TRBV5-1 and TRBJ2-1): KAGVTQTPRYLIKTRGQQVTLSCSPISGHRSVSWYQQTPGQGLQFLFEYFSETQRNKGNFPGRFSGRQFSNSRSEMNVSTLELGDSALYLCASSPGGRGNNEQFFGPGTRLTVL.

The chain is built from TRBV6-1 and TRBJ2-1, with D possibly being TRBD2 (6 bases). The CDR3 length is 14 residues. V was pared by 4 bases and J by 6 bases, with 13 bases between. Germline V gene data show CDR1 as MNHNS and CDR2 as SASEGT. In nucleotides, the CDR3 is TGTGCCAGCAGTGGACGGGGACTCCTCAATGAGCAGTTCTTC. Its translation: CASSGRGLLNEQFF.

CDR3 sequence reads: CASSPGLNNEQFF. CDR3 coding DNA: TGTGCCAGCAGTCCGGGACTCAACAATGAGCAGTTCTTC. The gene calls are TRBV12-3 or TRBV12-4 and TRBJ2-1; a possible D gene is TRBD2 (6 bases). The CDR3 totals 13 residues. The germline V and J ends were trimmed by 5 bases and 5 bases, with 10 bases remaining between them.

This clonotype occurred a few times. The J gene is TRBJ1-1, the V gene TRBV20-1; weak D call: TRBD1 (5 bases). The CDR3 is 11 amino acids. Germline V gives CDR1 DFQATT, CDR2 SNEGSKA (reference sequence). The CDR3 sequence: CRMGGGTEAFF. The CDR3 DNA follows: TGCAGGATGGGGGGGGGGACTGAAGCTTTCTTT.

The chain couples TRBV12-5 to TRBJ2-4; 11 nucleotides agree with TRBD1. Germline V gene sequence: CDR1 LGHNT, CDR2 FRNRAP. J was trimmed by 6 bases and V by 0 bases; bases with no gene match: 4. CDR3 length: 16 residues. The CDR3 region has the DNA TGTGCTAGTGGTTTGGTGGTAGGACAGGGGGCAAACATTCAGTACTTC. The encoded protein is CASGLVVGQGANIQYF.

The chain uses TRBV5-1 and TRBJ2-2; the match to TRBD2 covers 7 bases. The V gene's germline CDR1 is SGHRS and CDR2 YFSETQ. The V segment lost 7 bases and the J segment 4 bases; nucleotides outside the gene matches: 7. The CDR3 contains 14 residues. Written as DNA, the CDR3 is TGCGCCAGCCTACTTTCGGGAGGCACCGGGGAGCTGTTTTTT. Amino acids: CASLLSGGTGELFF. Based on the CDR3 plus reference TRBV5-1 and TRBJ2-2, the full variable domain is KAGVTQTPRYLIKTRGQQVTLSCSPISGHRSVSWYQQTPGQGLQFLFEYFSETQRNKGNFPGRFSGRQFSNSRSEMNVSTLELGDSALYLCASLLSGGTGELFFGEGSRLTVL.

This clonotype appeared a few times. The J gene is TRBJ2-2, the V gene TRBV20-1, with D possibly being TRBD1 (5 bases). Trimming left V 5 bases short and J 0 bases short, with 10 bases between. Germline-derived CDR1 and CDR2 are DFQATT and SNEGSKA (reference sequence). This CDR3 comprises 14 residues. The CDR3 region has the DNA TGCAGTGCTGACGACAGTTCGAACACCGGGGAGCTGTTTTTT. This codes for CSADDSSNTGELFF.

This clonotype was seen a handful of times. The DNA for the CDR3 is TGCGCCAGCAGCTTGGTAATGACAGCGGATACGCAGTATTTT. This codes for CASSLVMTADTQYF. This sequence joins TRBV5-1 and TRBJ2-3, with a tentative D call TRBD1 (5 bases). Germline V lookup: CDR1 SGHRS, CDR2 YFSETQ. This CDR3 contains 14 residues. Trimming took off 0 bases at V and 6 bases at J, with 11 bases between the two ends.

This clonotype was counted only a few times. The rearrangement uses TRBV4-3 and TRBJ2-1; D is possibly TRBD1 (5 bases). The CDR3 consists of 12 residues. The V end lost 4 bases, the J end lost 9 bases, and 10 bases lay between the germline ends. The germline CDR1 and CDR2 sequences are LGHNA and YSLEER. CDR3 sequence: CASSLPGPEQFF. CDR3 DNA: TGCGCCAGCAGCCTCCCAGGGCCTGAGCAGTTCTTC.

This clonotype was counted a single time. V usage is TRBV7-9 and J usage is TRBJ2-7; D remains ambiguous. Germline V lookup: CDR1 SEHNR, CDR2 FQNEAQ (reference sequence). V gave up 4 bases and J gave up 1 base, with 14 bases separating them. The CDR3 is 15 residues long. Written as DNA, the CDR3 is TGTGCCAGCAGCTCCCAGCCTACCAGGTCCTACGAGCAGTACTTC. Protein sequence: CASSSQPTRSYEQYF.

This chain links TRBV6-5 with TRBJ1-2, with TRBD1 identical over 9 bases. V dropped 0 bases and J dropped 8; count of bases not matched to a gene: 7. The CDR3 runs 15 residues. The germline V gene has CDR1 MNHEY and CDR2 SVGAGI. CDR3 residues: CASSYSEQGAMGYTF. The DNA of the CDR3 is TGTGCCAGCAGTTACTCGGAACAGGGGGCGATGGGCTACACCTTC.

A few counts support this clonotype. This chain links TRBV29-1 with TRBJ2-2, with 8 positions matching TRBD1. CDR3 length equals 15 residues. Per germline, CDR1 SQVTM and CDR2 ANQGSEA. V lost 5 bases to trimming and J lost 2 bases; unmatched junction nucleotides: 7. The CDR3 nucleotides are TGCAGCGTTAGAACAGGGGGTTCTAACACCGGGGAGCTGTTTTTT. Amino acid sequence: CSVRTGGSNTGELFF.

The chain is built from TRBV7-9 and TRBJ2-4, with a tentative D call TRBD2 (7 bases). The CDR3 runs 12 residues. Germline loops: CDR1 SEHNR, CDR2 FQNEAQ (reference sequence). The V and J ends lost 5 bases and 10 bases respectively, with 12 bases between them. The CDR3 protein is CASSPGGQIQYF. The CDR3 nucleotides read TGTGCCAGCAGCCCGGGAGGACAGATTCAGTACTTC.

This chain connects TRBV5-1 to TRBJ2-7; weak D call: TRBD2 (6 bases). This CDR3 contains 14 residues. Germline V gene lookup returns CDR1 SGHRS and CDR2 YFSETQ. The V end was cut by 4 bases, the J end by 3 bases, with 14 bases between. The CDR3 DNA is TGCGCCAGCAGCCCCCGGGACTCAAACTACGAGCAGTACTTC. Its translation: CASSPRDSNYEQYF.

The rearrangement links TRBV10-3 to TRBJ2-3; TRBD2 might be the D (7 bases). This CDR3 has 15 amino acids. Germline CDR1 and CDR2: ENHRY and SYGVKD. V lost 2 bases and J lost 5, with 14 bases in between. CDR3 DNA sequence: TGTGCCATCAGTGAGCCGGCCGGGGGGCGAGATACGCAGTATTTT. Translated: CAISEPAGGRDTQYF.

This chain uses TRBV7-8 with TRBJ1-2, with 7 bases fitting TRBD1. V trimming: 5 bases; J trimming: 8 bases; junction bases outside the gene matches: 20. The CDR3 runs to 17 residues. CDR1 and CDR2 from the germline V gene are SGHVS and FQNEAQ. CDR3 residues: CASSPLIGTDRGLGYTF. CDR3 coding DNA: TGTGCCAGCAGCCCTCTTATCGGGACAGACCGAGGTTTGGGCTACACCTTC.